The entry below describes one TCR beta chain. Its antigen is undetermined. This sample was taken from a study of T cells after yellow fever vaccination. Looking at the study overall: Researchers used SMART-Seq v4 Ultra Low Input to prepare fractions that had low cell numbers.

The CDR3 totals 13 residues. V was cut by 0 bases and J by 7 bases, with 8 bases left in between. The germline V gene encodes CDR1 SGDLS and CDR2 YYNGEE. Template switching with 5'RACE generated the TCR cDNA and added a universal primer site and UMIs. TCRdb used MiXCR to reprocess the 5' RACE reads, holding one entry per CDR3 protein. The table has 200,000 to 300,000 distinct CDR3 sequences, roughly 6.8% seen once. General observations from the study: The appearance of a small share of clonotypes in both CD4 and CD8 compartments was observed.

The chain combines TRBV9 with TRBJ2-1; D gene uncertain. Source: CD4+ T cells sorted from PBMCs, taken on the day of the yellow fever booster vaccination. The receptor's source is a man aged 25 to 40 who received the YFV17D yellow fever vaccine. The CDR3 region is CASSVVGRNEQFF. DNA of the CDR3: TGTGCCAGCAGCGTAGTAGGTCGGAATGAGCAGTTCTTC.